The T cell receptor (beta chain) under discussion was sequenced for a study of regulatory T cells in long-lasting Graves disease. In the study overall: The definition of persistent Graves' disease was over 5 years of antithyroid drugs with positive TSH receptor antibodies. Study-wide findings and caveats: Persistent disease exhibited a predilection for TRBV28, TRBJ1-2 and TRBJ2-5.

Time point noted: persistent/refractory GD, antithyroid drugs over 5 years with positive TRAb. PBMC RNA served as the TCR library source. A volume of about 9 milliliters of peripheral blood was collected in EDTA tubes. This clonotype was detected ten times or more. Its specificity is not known. Germline trimming cut 3 bases from V and 2 bases from J; bases unmatched to any gene: 3. Germline CDR1 SGHAT, CDR2 FQNNGV. This CDR3 has 15 amino acids. Building the TCR beta libraries relied on iRepertoire HTBI primers, and CDR3 regions underwent Arm-PCR. TCRdb reprocessed the multiplex PCR reads via MiXCR and lists one record per CDR3 protein. The sample has about 310,000 distinct CDR3 sequences, 22% seen once.

The receptor's source is a female donor with Graves disease. Source: peripheral blood mononuclear cells (PBMCs), taken when the disease was refractory, from a patient treated with antithyroid drugs. The rearrangement joins TRBV11-2 to TRBJ2-2, with 7 bases aligning to TRBD2. CDR3 residues: CASSLAGVNTGELFF. The CDR3 region has the DNA TGTGCCAGCAGCTTGGCGGGAGTTAACACCGGGGAGCTGTTTTTT.